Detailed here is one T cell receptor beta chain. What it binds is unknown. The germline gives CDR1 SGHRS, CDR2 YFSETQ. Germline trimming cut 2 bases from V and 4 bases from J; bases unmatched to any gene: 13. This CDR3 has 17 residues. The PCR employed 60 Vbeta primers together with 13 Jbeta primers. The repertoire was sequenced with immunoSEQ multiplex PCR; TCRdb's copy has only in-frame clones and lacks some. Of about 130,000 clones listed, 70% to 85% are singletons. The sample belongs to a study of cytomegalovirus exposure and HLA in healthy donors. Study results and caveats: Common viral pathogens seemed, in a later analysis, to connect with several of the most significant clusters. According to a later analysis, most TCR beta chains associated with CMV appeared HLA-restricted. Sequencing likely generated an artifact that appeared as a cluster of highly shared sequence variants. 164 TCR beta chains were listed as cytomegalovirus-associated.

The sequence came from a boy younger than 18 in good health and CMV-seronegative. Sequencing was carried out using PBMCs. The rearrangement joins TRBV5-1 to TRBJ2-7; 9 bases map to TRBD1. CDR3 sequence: CASSFGEMRTGAYEQYF. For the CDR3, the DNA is TGCGCCAGCAGCTTTGGTGAAATGAGGACAGGGGCATACGAGCAGTACTTC.